Given below is one T cell receptor (beta chain) in context. What it binds is not known. Investigators divided CD4+ cells into CD45RA+ naive and CD45RA-negative memory subsets. The data stem from a study of shared clonotypes between healthy human individuals. Study overall: Those who served as donors were a couple of women and a few men between the ages of 18 and 49.

The authors ran the assay at deep level. The protocol was immunoSEQ multiplex PCR, while the TCRdb copy is restricted to in-frame clones and leaves out a portion. Of nearly 1,000,000 clones detected, over 60% appear once; the ten largest clones hold about 1.5%. Study outcomes and limitations: Sharing across four donors was highest in naive CD4 (approximately 5%) and lowest in memory CD8 (around 0.4%).

The V gene's germline CDR1 is MDHEN and CDR2 SYDVKM. The CDR3 totals 14 residues. After removal of 5 bases from V and 8 bases from J, the junction contained 5 bases not matched to a gene. The sequenced sample consisted of memory CD4+ T cells sorted from blood. Sample subset: CD45RA-negative fraction. The V gene is TRBV28, the J gene TRBJ1-4; 10 nucleotides line up with TRBD1. This sequence originates from a man aged 18 to 29 in good health. The CDR3 DNA is TGTGCCAGCAGTGTCCGGGACAGGGGAGAAAAACTGTTTTTT. Protein: CASSVRDRGEKLFF.